This T cell receptor (beta chain) comes out of a study of shared clonotypes between healthy human individuals. Method: immunoSEQ multiplex PCR; TCRdb's copy keeps in-frame clones and lacks some. The sample carries 2 million to 2.5 million clones, under 97% recorded once. Concerning this clone: Other DNA variants within this sample encode the same CDR3.

CDR1 and CDR2 from the germline V gene are KGHSH and LQKENI. Deletions cut 6 bases from V and 1 base from J, with 12 bases between. The CDR3 loop spans 14 amino acids. The sample comprised naive CD4+ T cells sorted from blood. Documented subset: CD45RA+ positively selected. The clonotype originates from a man aged 18 to 30 in good health. The V call is TRBV18, the J call TRBJ1-1; TRBD1 might be the D (6 bases). The CDR3 region has the DNA TGTGCCAGCTCCCCCGGGGGACAGAACACTGAAGCTTTCTTT. Its protein is CASSPGGQNTEAFF.